This record covers a single T cell receptor beta chain. This record belongs to a study of control samples from healthy donors and cancer patients. Clones were sequenced by immunoSEQ multiplex PCR, and TCRdb holds only the in-frame ones, with some missing. This table has about 120,000 clones, 80% to 95% appearing once. This CDR3 has 14 amino acids. Trimming left V 3 bases short and J 5 bases short, with 13 bases between. The V gene's germline CDR1 is LGHDT and CDR2 YNNKEL (reference sequence). This TCR came from a man of 80 years or more with head and neck cancer. The rearrangement joins TRBV3-1 (or the pseudogene TRBV3-2) to TRBJ2-5, with D perhaps assigned TRBD1 or TRBD2 (6 bases each). The sample comprised PBMCs. CDR3 sequence reads: CASSHWGAGETQYF. The CDR3 DNA reads TGTGCCAGCAGCCATTGGGGGGCCGGGGAGACCCAGTACTTC.